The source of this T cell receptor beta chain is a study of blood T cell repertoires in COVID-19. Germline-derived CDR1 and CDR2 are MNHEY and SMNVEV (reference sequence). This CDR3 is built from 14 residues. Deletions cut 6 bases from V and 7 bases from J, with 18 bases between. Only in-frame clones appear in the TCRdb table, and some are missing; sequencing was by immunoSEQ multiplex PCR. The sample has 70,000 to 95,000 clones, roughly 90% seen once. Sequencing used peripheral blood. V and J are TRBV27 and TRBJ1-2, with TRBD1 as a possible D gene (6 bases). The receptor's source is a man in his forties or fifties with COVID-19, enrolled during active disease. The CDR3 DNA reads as TGTGCCAGCAGGGAAGGTACAGGGAATAGTGGCTACACCTTC. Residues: CASREGTGNSGYTF.